Presented here are 8 T cell receptor beta chains from one specimen sequenced in a study of T cell responses to AZD1222 COVID-19 vaccine. Here immunoSEQ multiplex PCR was the method, and the copy in TCRdb shows in-frame clones only, minus some. The repertoire holds about 140,000 clones, with approximately 90% as singletons. The specimen was peripheral blood, collected on day 0 of AZD1222 vaccination. Every receptor here comes from an adult in good health.

The V call is TRBV7-3, the J call TRBJ2-1; weak D call: TRBD2 (6 bases). This CDR3 is built from 15 residues. V shed 2 bases and J shed 10 bases, with 18 bases lying between them. Germline values: CDR1 SGHTA, CDR2 FQGTGA. The CDR3 reads CASSLSAGWAGEQFF. Written as DNA, the CDR3 is TGTGCCAGCAGCTTATCGGCAGGGTGGGCGGGGGAGCAGTTCTTC.

J is TRBJ2-5 and V is TRBV5-1; 7 bases are a match to TRBD1. J lost 1 base, V lost 5 bases, and 11 bases had no gene match. Germline-derived CDR1 and CDR2 are SGHRS and YFSETQ. This CDR3 comprises 16 residues. CDR3 DNA sequence: TGCGCCAGCAGTTGGCCGGGACAGAGAAGCCAAGAGACCCAGTACTTC. It yields the protein CASSWPGQRSQETQYF.

V is TRBV19 and J is TRBJ1-2; D gene ambiguous. The germline gives CDR1 LNHDA, CDR2 SQIVND (reference sequence). The CDR3 is 14 amino acids. Trimming took 8 bases from V and 1 from J, leaving 14 bases between them. The DNA for the CDR3 is TGTGCCAGTCTCCGCCCGGGCATTAACTATGGCTACACCTTC. This encodes CASLRPGINYGYTF.

The chain uses TRBV19 and TRBJ1-2; 9 nucleotides align to TRBD1. Germline CDR1 and CDR2: LNHDA and SQIVND (reference sequence). The CDR3 is 16 amino acids. Unmatched junction bases numbered 13, after V lost 5 bases and J lost 6 bases. The CDR3 is CASSPGQGTTRHGYTF. DNA of the CDR3: TGTGCCAGTAGTCCGGGACAGGGTACCACGAGGCATGGCTACACCTTC.

The chain is built from TRBV7-2 and TRBJ1-5, with a tentative D call TRBD1 (6 bases). The CDR3 contains 16 residues. Trimming took 5 bases from V and 0 from J, leaving 14 bases between them. Germline CDR1 and CDR2: SGHTA and FQGNSA. The CDR3 loop is CASSQIGGYSNQPQHF. CDR3 nucleotide sequence: TGTGCCAGCAGCCAAATAGGGGGTTATAGCAATCAGCCCCAGCATTTT.

This clone was seen just once. CDR3 amino acids: CASTTTGGYTF. As DNA, the CDR3 is TGTGCCAGCACCACGACGGGGGGCTACACCTTC. The chain employs TRBV12-3 or TRBV12-4 and TRBJ1-2; unclear D gene. The CDR3 is 11 residues long. Between the trimmed V and J ends, which lost 7 bases and 8 bases, there was a span of 11 bases.

V is TRBV6-4 and J is TRBJ2-1, with TRBD2 matching over 11 bases. The J segment lost 2 bases and the V segment lost 3 bases, leaving 0 bases of the junction unmatched. The CDR3 loop spans 15 amino acids. Germline V gives CDR1 MRHNA, CDR2 SNTAGT. The CDR3 loop is CASSELAGAYNEQFF. DNA of the CDR3: TGTGCCAGCAGTGAACTAGCGGGAGCCTACAATGAGCAGTTCTTC.

This clone was counted a single time. V and J are TRBV24-1 and TRBJ2-2, with TRBD2 as a possible D gene (5 bases). The CDR3 contains 14 residues. V was shortened by 3 bases and J by 5 bases, with 9 bases between the two germline ends. Germline values: CDR1 KGHDR, CDR2 SFDVKD. CDR3 in DNA: TGTGCCACCAGTGATCCCCGACTAACCGGGGAGCTGTTTTTT. Protein: CATSDPRLTGELFF.